This TCR beta chain comes out of a study of T cell changes during pregnancy in multiple sclerosis (dated 2019 in TCRdb). Broadly, across the study: In women with multiple sclerosis, the researchers looked at how the T cell repertoire shifted as pregnancy progressed.

To note about this clone: Its antigen remains undetermined. The sample holds no much larger clone one base away, and base qualities are not on file.

The library was made by the immunoSEQ multiplex PCR assay. TCRdb carries this immuneACCESS record with in-frame sequences only. Its versions omit some clonotypes, under half of them owing to an unresolved V gene in the studies checked, with the rest unexplained. This sample lists about 70,000 clones; just over 90% were detected once. Together, the top ten hold more than 1.4% of the sample. The CDR3 has 16 amino acids, counting the end cysteine and phenylalanine. The read is trimmed to its CDR3 DNA, 48 bases read in frame from base 1. CDR1 and CDR2, looked up from the germline V gene, are SNHLY and FYNNEI. V loses 8 bases at its end and J loses 0 bases; junction bases beyond the gene matches: 5.

The source was peripheral blood, collected after pregnancy. Recombination joined TRBV2 with TRBJ2-1; TRBD2 matches 12 bases in the middle. The origin of this receptor is a female donor with multiple sclerosis, enrolled in a pregnancy study. The DNA sequence reads TGTGCCAGCCGATTGACTAGCGGGAGCTCCTACAATGAGCAGTTCTTC. This sequence encodes CASRLTSGSSYNEQFF.